Below are 6 T cell receptor beta chains sequenced from a single sample in a study of OX40 agonist ivuxolimab in advanced cancers. The protocol was immunoSEQ multiplex PCR, while the TCRdb copy is restricted to in-frame clones and leaves out a portion. The data show tens of thousands of clones, 86% seen once. The sample consisted of CD4+ or CD8+ T cells sorted from blood, taken in a trial of the OX40 agonist ivuxolimab. The receptors were gathered from an adult with an advanced solid tumor such as melanoma, head and neck, liver or kidney cancer.

This chain connects TRBV10-3 to TRBJ2-7, with TRBD2 matching 7 bases. J was trimmed by 2 bases and V by 3 bases; bases with no gene match: 4. CDR1 and CDR2 from the germline V gene are ENHRY and SYGVKD. The CDR3 length is 14 residues. As DNA, the CDR3 is TGTGCCATCAGTGAAGGAGCGGGGCCCTACGAGCAGTACTTC. Translating gives CAISEGAGPYEQYF.

V is TRBV14 and J is TRBJ2-7; 8 bases agree with TRBD2. The V segment lost 3 bases and the J segment 3 bases; nucleotides outside the gene matches: 22. Germline V gene sequence: CDR1 SGHDN, CDR2 FVKESK. The CDR3 contains 20 residues. This CDR3 reads CASSQGSASGWQALGYEQYF. DNA for the CDR3: TGTGCCAGCAGCCAGGGGTCGGCTAGCGGGTGGCAAGCCTTGGGCTACGAGCAGTACTTC.

This clone was found a few times. The J gene is TRBJ1-6, the V gene TRBV7-2, with D unclear. The V gene's germline CDR1 is SGHTA and CDR2 FQGNSA. Trimming took 0 bases from V and 4 from J, leaving 10 bases between them. The CDR3 runs to 16 residues. This CDR3 is CASSLAAGLYNSPLHF. The CDR3 DNA reads TGTGCCAGCAGCTTAGCGGCAGGTCTTTATAATTCACCCCTCCACTTT.

This clone was seen a handful of times. The chain couples TRBV7-3 to TRBJ1-5; no firm D call. Germline CDR1 SGHTA, CDR2 FQGTGA. V shed 5 bases and J shed 7 bases, with 12 bases lying between them. The CDR3 loop spans 13 amino acids. CDR3 region: CASSRTPGQPQHF. As DNA, the CDR3 is TGTGCCAGCAGCAGAACCCCGGGGCAGCCCCAGCATTTT.

The J gene is TRBJ1-1, the V gene TRBV19; D may be TRBD1 (6 bases). Deletions cut 5 bases from V and 3 bases from J, with 19 bases between. The CDR3 covers 16 residues. CDR1 is LNHDA and CDR2 is SQIVND in the germline V gene (reference sequence). The CDR3 region has the DNA TGTGCCAGTAGTGTGACAGGCCCGTATATAGACACTGAAGCTTTCTTT. Protein product: CASSVTGPYIDTEAFF.

The V call is TRBV6-4, the J call TRBJ2-5, with D unresolved. The CDR3 runs to 13 residues. Germline loops: CDR1 MRHNA, CDR2 SNTAGT. Trimming pared 3 bases from V and 6 bases from J, leaving 11 bases between. The CDR3 DNA reads as TGTGCCAGCAGTGATGATACCCTCCAGACCCAGTACTTC. As protein: CASSDDTLQTQYF.